These T cell receptor beta chains were read from a single sample in a study of blood T cell repertoires in COVID-19. The method was immunoSEQ multiplex PCR; TCRdb's version includes in-frame clones alone and lacks a portion of them. The sample includes 200,000 or so clones, about 85% of them seen just once. The source material was peripheral blood. The source is a woman aged 80 or over with COVID-19, enrolled during active disease. Each CDR3 is given with its conserved first and last residue. The D gene is left open where the match is weak. Clone sizes are given selectively: once, few, many, or a class where the clone is expanded.

V gene	D gene	clone size	J gene	CDR3 DNA	CDR3 protein
TRBV6-2/TRBV6-3	.	.	TRBJ2-3	TGTGCCAGCAGTTGGGCAGGGATGGTAGATACGCAGTATTTT	CASSWAGMVDTQYF
TRBV28	.	.	TRBJ2-7	TGTGCCAGCAGTTTATTAAGTGATACAAACTACGAGCAGTACTTC	CASSLLSDTNYEQYF
TRBV10-3	.	.	TRBJ2-7	TGTGCCATCAGTGGAGGGCAAGTGAGGAGGGCTCCCTACGAGCAGTACTTC	CAISGGQVRRAPYEQYF
TRBV5-1	TRBD1	.	TRBJ2-7	TGCGCCAGCAGCTTGGGACAGGGCCGATACGAGCAGTACTTC	CASSLGQGRYEQYF
TRBV5-1	TRBD2	.	TRBJ2-5	TGCGCCAGCAGCTTGGCCGGCGGGGGGGAGACCCAGTACTTC	CASSLAGGGETQYF
TRBV6-5	.	once	TRBJ1-3	TGTGCCAGCAGTACCCCAGGCTCTGGAAACACCATATATTTT	CASSTPGSGNTIYF
TRBV3-1/TRBV3-2	TRBD1	.	TRBJ1-1	TGTGCCAGCAGCCGACAGGGGAAGAACACTGAAGCTTTCTTT	CASSRQGKNTEAFF
TRBV18	TRBD2	.	TRBJ2-7	TGTGCCAGCTCAACGACTAGCGGCTACGAGCAGTACTTC	CASSTTSGYEQYF
TRBV5-4	TRBD1	.	TRBJ2-1	TGTGCCAGCAGCCCGGGCGGGACAGGGTACAATGAGCAGTTCTTC	CASSPGGTGYNEQFF
TRBV3-1/TRBV3-2	TRBD2	.	TRBJ2-3	TGTGCCAGCAGCCAAGACCCTAGCGGGGCCTCAGGGGATACGCAGTATTTT	CASSQDPSGASGDTQYF
TRBV6-4	TRBD1	.	TRBJ1-2	TGTGCCAGCAGTCCAGAACGACAGGGAACGTATGGCTACACCTTC	CASSPERQGTYGYTF
TRBV9	TRBD1	.	TRBJ2-7	TGTGCCAGCAGCGTAACGACAGGGACCTACGAGCAGTACTTC	CASSVTTGTYEQYF
TRBV3-1/TRBV3-2	.	.	TRBJ2-4	TGTGCCAGCAGCCAAGGAGTTCGGGGTCCGTACTTC	CASSQGVRGPYF
TRBV7-6	.	.	TRBJ2-2	TGTGCCAGCAGCCCCCCGGGGAGCCCGAACACCGGGGAGCTGTTTTTT	CASSPPGSPNTGELFF
TRBV28	TRBD1	.	TRBJ1-4	TGTGCCAGCACCACAGGGGCCTATGAAAAACTGTTTTTT	CASTTGAYEKLFF
TRBV7-9	TRBD1	.	TRBJ1-5	TGTGCCAGCAGCCCTCCGACAGGGCTTTTGCATTTT	CASSPPTGLLHF
TRBV6-6	.	few	TRBJ1-4	TGTGCCAGCAGTCGATCCCGGGAGATAGAAAAACTGTTTTTT	CASSRSREIEKLFF
TRBV2	TRBD1	.	TRBJ1-5	TGTGCCAGCAGCCAAACAGGGGCCGGCAATCAGCCCCAGCATTTT	CASSQTGAGNQPQHF
TRBV28	TRBD1	once	TRBJ1-2	TGTGCCAGCATCGGGGGACAGGTATTCTATGGCTACACCTTC	CASIGGQVFYGYTF
TRBV4-1	.	.	TRBJ1-4	TGCGCCAGCAGCCAAGATGGGCAGATCTCGACTAATGAAAAACTGTTTTTT	CASSQDGQISTNEKLFF
TRBV10-3	.	few	TRBJ1-2	TGTGCCATCAGTGGTGGGGCAGCCGATAAGGCGGATGGCTACACCTTC	CAISGGAADKADGYTF
TRBV3-1/TRBV3-2	TRBD1	few	TRBJ1-5	TGTGCCAGCAGCCAAGGGGGCCAGGGGGTATATCAGCCCCAGCATTTT	CASSQGGQGVYQPQHF